These 27 T cell receptor beta chains were sequenced from one sample in a study of blood T cell repertoires in COVID-19 (dated by TCRdb to 2020 to 2021). Libraries were constructed by the immunoSEQ multiplex PCR assay. This immuneACCESS table, as held by TCRdb, lists in-frame sequences with V and J called but not all clones. Of the missing ones, under half trace to an unresolved V gene in checked studies; the others have no known cause. The sample yields some 83,000 clones; approximately 84% were counted once. The ten biggest clones cover about 5.8% of the sample. Sequenced input: peripheral blood. These TCRs come from a man aged 60-69 years with active or convalescent COVID-19.

The chain combines TRBV29-1 with TRBJ2-5; possibly TRBD2 for D (5 bases). The V gene's germline CDR1 is SQVTM and CDR2 ANQGSEA. V gave up 4 bases and J gave up 4 bases, with 7 bases separating them. The CDR3 is 11 residues long. The CDR3 DNA reads as TGCAGCGTTGGTGAGGGAGAGACCCAGTACTTC. It is translated as CSVGEGETQYF.

V gene TRBV15 combines with J gene TRBJ2-3, with 10 positions matching TRBD2. The CDR3 spans 15 residues. Germline V CDR1 and CDR2: LNHNV, YYDKDF (reference sequence). V dropped 3 bases and J dropped 7; count of bases not matched to a gene: 7. As DNA, the CDR3 is TGTGCCACCAGCAGCTTTACTAGCGGGGCGAATACGCAGTATTTT. This translates into CATSSFTSGANTQYF.

The rearrangement links TRBV7-9 to TRBJ1-5, with a weak D call TRBD1 (5 bases). Trimming shortened V by 3 bases and J by 4 bases, and 10 bases separated the two germline ends. The CDR3 spans 14 residues. Germline V CDR1 and CDR2: SEHNR, FQNEAQ (reference sequence). The CDR3 reads CASSLTDLNQPQHF. CDR3 in DNA: TGTGCCAGCAGCTTGACAGACTTAAATCAGCCCCAGCATTTT.

The chain uses TRBV9 and TRBJ2-1; TRBD1 is a possible D gene (6 bases). Trimming took 6 bases from V and 5 from J, leaving 21 bases between them. The CDR3 has 16 residues. The germline V gene encodes CDR1 SGDLS and CDR2 YYNGEE. This CDR3 reads CASTVSGGSNHNEQFF. DNA for the CDR3: TGTGCCAGCACCGTTAGTGGGGGCTCTAATCACAATGAGCAGTTCTTC.

V is TRBV19 and J is TRBJ2-7; D not certain. The ends were cut back, 5 bases at V and 6 bases at J, with 14 bases in the middle. CDR3 length: 13 residues. Looked up from germline, CDR1 is LNHDA and CDR2 is SQIVND (reference sequence). CDR3 amino acids: CASSPQAMAEQYF. CDR3 in DNA: TGTGCCAGTAGTCCCCAAGCGATGGCCGAGCAGTACTTC.

This sequence joins TRBV19 and TRBJ1-3; 7 bases map to TRBD1. Losses at the gene ends were 3 bases for V and 4 bases for J; bases not matched to a gene: 12. The germline gives CDR1 LNHDA, CDR2 SQIVND (reference sequence). The CDR3 consists of 17 residues. For the CDR3, the DNA is TGTGCCAGTAGTATCCCGCACAGGGGAAGGAGAGGAAACACCATATATTTT. The encoded protein is CASSIPHRGRRGNTIYF. Supplemented by reference TRBV19 and TRBJ1-3, the full variable domain reads DGGITQSPKYLFRKEGQNVTLSCEQNLNHDAMYWYRQDPGQGLRLIYYSQIVNDFQKGDIAEGYSVSREKKESFPLTVTSAQKNPTAFYLCASSIPHRGRRGNTIYFGEGSWLTVV.

The gene calls are TRBV11-2 and TRBJ2-1, with 10 bases lining up with TRBD2. V lost 4 bases to trimming and J lost 8 bases; unmatched junction nucleotides: 8. Germline values: CDR1 SGHAT, CDR2 FQNNGV. The CDR3 is made up of 15 amino acids. DNA of the CDR3: TGTGCCAGCAGCTCACAGCGGGGGGGCCGTGATGAGCAGTTCTTC. It is translated as CASSSQRGGRDEQFF.

The table lists this clone with a few counts. The chain carries TRBV18 and TRBJ1-1; D gene unclear. CDR3 length: 16 amino acids. V was pared by 3 bases and J by 2 bases, with 16 bases between. Germline CDR1 KGHSH, CDR2 LQKENI. CDR3: CASSPTTGAINTEAFF. The CDR3 nucleotides are TGTGCCAGCTCACCGACGACCGGAGCTATCAACACTGAAGCTTTCTTT.

The CDR3 region has the DNA TGTGCCAGCAGTGGTCGGGGCTATGGCTACACCTTC. Its protein is CASSGRGYGYTF. The rearrangement joins TRBV27 to TRBJ1-2; D not certain. Trimming took 5 bases from V and 4 from J, leaving 8 bases between them. Germline CDR1 MNHEY, CDR2 SMNVEV (reference sequence). There are 12 residues in the CDR3.

The J gene is TRBJ2-3, the V gene TRBV6-5, with TRBD2 identical over 11 bases. CDR3 length: 15 amino acids. V lost 6 bases and J lost 6; bases outside the gene matches: 8. CDR1 MNHEY and CDR2 SVGAGI come from the germline V gene. The CDR3 spells CASSLSGGVWDTQYF. In DNA form, the CDR3 reads TGTGCCAGCAGCCTTAGCGGGGGGGTCTGGGATACGCAGTATTTT.

Comments on this clone: Because the CDR3's place on the DNA is in doubt, the DNA is left out and the CDR3 is given as listed by TCRdb. This chain joins TRBV5-1 and TRBJ1-2; the table names TRBD1, a call not compared with the DNA. CDR1 is SGHRS, CDR2 YFSETQ, per germline. Counting both end residues, the CDR3 totals 12 amino acids. The CDR3 reads CASSLVGKGSSF.

The V call is TRBV19, the J call TRBJ1-4; a weak D match, TRBD1 (5 bases). There are 13 residues in the CDR3. Per the germline V gene, CDR1 is LNHDA and CDR2 is SQIVND (reference sequence). Trimming took off 6 bases at V and 8 bases at J, with 13 bases between the two ends. CDR3 DNA sequence: TGTGCCAGTAGCGGGACTACACGGGAAAAACTGTTTTTT. It encodes CASSGTTREKLFF.

The chain couples TRBV7-2 to TRBJ1-1, with D maybe TRBD1 (5 bases). Germline assignment: CDR1 SGHTA and CDR2 FQGNSA. This CDR3 is 13 amino acids long. V was pared by 5 bases and J by 11 bases, with 18 bases between. CDR3 sequence (DNA): TGTGCCAGCAGCCGGGTGGAGGGGCTTGGCGCTTTCTTT. This translates into CASSRVEGLGAFF.

The chain recombines TRBV5-4 with TRBJ1-5; TRBD1 might be the D (6 bases). Germline CDR1 SGHNT, CDR2 YYREEE (reference sequence). Trimming shortened V by 0 bases and J by 4 bases, and 8 bases separated the two germline ends. The CDR3 spans 14 residues. This chain's CDR3 is CASSLEGGNQPQHF. The CDR3 region has the DNA TGTGCCAGCAGCTTGGAGGGGGGGAATCAGCCCCAGCATTTT.

The chain carries TRBV30 and TRBJ1-2, with TRBD1 matching over 10 bases. The CDR3 is 14 residues long. CDR1 GTSNPN and CDR2 SVGIG come from the germline V gene (reference sequence). The J segment lost 2 bases and the V segment lost 6 bases, leaving 6 bases of the junction unmatched. DNA for the CDR3: TGTGCCTGCCCAAGGACAGGGGGGAACTATGGCTACACCTTC. Residues: CACPRTGGNYGYTF. Complete variable domain (other parts from reference TRBV30 and TRBJ1-2): SQTIHQWPATLVQPVGSPLSLECTVEGTSNPNLYWYRQAAGRGLQLLFYSVGIGQISSEVPQNLSASRPQDRQFILSSKKLLLSDSGFYLCACPRTGGNYGYTFGSGTRLTVV.

The CDR3 DNA reads TGTGCCATCAGGGAAGACTTGGCCGGGGAGCTGTTTTTT. As protein: CAIREDLAGELFF. The chain links TRBV10-3 to TRBJ2-2; no clear D gene. Germline V gives CDR1 ENHRY, CDR2 SYGVKD. The V gene lost 6 bases and the J gene lost 6 bases, with 11 bases spanning the gap. The CDR3 totals 13 residues.

The chain is built from TRBV4-3 and TRBJ1-5, with D possibly matching TRBD1 (5 bases). The CDR3 is made up of 16 amino acids. The V gene lost 0 bases and the J gene lost 0 bases, with 9 bases spanning the gap. Germline V gene sequence: CDR1 LGHNA, CDR2 YSLEER. The CDR3 reads CASSQDLRDSNQPQHF. The DNA for the CDR3 is TGCGCCAGCAGCCAAGATCTCAGGGATAGCAATCAGCCCCAGCATTTT.

The CDR3 loop is CASSFPREGTEAFF. The CDR3 nucleotides are TGTGCCAGCAGCTTTCCCAGGGAGGGCACTGAAGCTTTCTTT. The chain carries TRBV5-8 and TRBJ1-1, with a weak D call TRBD1 (5 bases). Germline V lookup: CDR1 SGHTS, CDR2 YDEGEE. CDR3 size: 14 residues. V was cut by 2 bases and J by 4 bases, with 12 bases left in between.

The chain is built from TRBV5-1 and TRBJ2-5; maybe TRBD1 (5 bases). The CDR3 spans 13 residues. V was shortened by 0 bases and J by 3 bases, with 6 bases between the two germline ends. CDR1 is SGHRS and CDR2 is YFSETQ in the germline V gene. CDR3 residues: CASSLAREETQYF. The CDR3 nucleotides read TGCGCCAGCAGCTTGGCCAGGGAAGAGACCCAGTACTTC.

V gene TRBV29-1 combines with J gene TRBJ1-2; D not resolved. V lost 4 bases to trimming and J lost 4 bases, with 10 bases between them. This CDR3 comprises 12 residues. CDR1 SQVTM and CDR2 ANQGSEA come from the germline V gene. The CDR3 sequence is CSVGGVGYGYTF. The CDR3 DNA sequence: TGCAGCGTTGGAGGAGTTGGCTATGGCTACACCTTC.

Here the CDR3 reads CSGGQANTGELFF. The CDR3 DNA reads TGCAGCGGGGGACAGGCGAACACCGGGGAGCTGTTTTTT. The rearrangement uses TRBV29-1 and TRBJ2-2, with 8 bases matching TRBD1. J lost 0 bases, V lost 7 bases, and 1 base had no gene match. This CDR3 has 13 amino acids. In germline, CDR1 is SQVTM, CDR2 ANQGSEA.

There are a few counts of this clone. The chain recombines TRBV6-6 with TRBJ1-6; tentatively, D is TRBD1 (5 bases). The CDR3 length is 16 residues. CDR1 is MNHNY, CDR2 SVGAGI, per germline (reference sequence). The V and J ends lost 6 bases and 5 bases respectively, with 17 bases between them. The CDR3 region is CASRRNPGLDNSPLHF. The DNA for the CDR3 is TGTGCCAGCAGGCGAAACCCGGGACTCGATAATTCACCCCTCCACTTT.

CDR3 sequence reads: CASSLRDTEAFF. The CDR3 nucleotides are TGTGCCAGCAGCCTCCGGGACACTGAAGCTTTCTTT. This rearrangement joins TRBV7-2 to TRBJ1-1; D ambiguous. Germline CDR1 and CDR2: SGHTA and FQGNSA. CDR3 length equals 12 residues. Trimming stripped 5 bases from V and 3 bases from J, with 7 bases between.

The V and J genes are TRBV4-1 and TRBJ2-7, with TRBD1 matching over 11 bases. Germline CDR1 is MGHRA and CDR2 is YSYEKL. The CDR3 is made up of 15 amino acids. Germline trimming cut 4 bases from V and 4 bases from J; bases unmatched to any gene: 6. Written as DNA, the CDR3 is TGCGCCAGCAGCCCAGGACAGGGGGCCGGATACGAGCAGTACTTC. Translated: CASSPGQGAGYEQYF.

This chain links TRBV7-2 with TRBJ2-7, with TRBD2 matching 12 bases. Germline trimming cut 4 bases from V and 7 bases from J; bases unmatched to any gene: 5. This CDR3 has 14 amino acids. CDR1 is SGHTA, CDR2 FQGNSA, per germline. CDR3 DNA sequence: TGTGCCAGCAGCTCTGGACTAGCGGGGAATGAGCAGTACTTC. It translates to CASSSGLAGNEQYF.

This clone has just one count. The rearrangement links TRBV7-9 to TRBJ1-2; D not certain. This CDR3 has 15 amino acids. The ends were cut back, 1 base at V and 8 bases at J, with 17 bases in the middle. In germline, CDR1 is SEHNR, CDR2 FQNEAQ (reference sequence). CDR3 coding DNA: TGTGCCAGCAGCTTAGAGCGGGAATTGGTCGGGGGCTACACCTTC. Its translation: CASSLERELVGGYTF. The variable domain in full, with the rest retrieved from reference TRBV7-9 and TRBJ1-2, is DTGVSQNPRHKITKRGQNVTFRCDPISEHNRLYWYRQTLGQGPEFLTYFQNEAQLEKSRLLSDRFSAERPKGSFSTLEIQRTEQGDSAMYLCASSLERELVGGYTFGSGTRLTVV.

This clone was counted between two and nine times. CDR3 region: CASSYMLQGRSGNTIYF. CDR3 sequence (DNA): TGTGCCAGCAGCTACATGTTACAGGGAAGGTCTGGAAACACCATATATTTT. This rearrangement joins TRBV7-2 to TRBJ1-3; D is perhaps TRBD1 (6 bases). The CDR3 is 17 residues long. V was pared by 4 bases and J by 1 base, with 17 bases between. Germline values: CDR1 SGHTA, CDR2 FQGNSA.